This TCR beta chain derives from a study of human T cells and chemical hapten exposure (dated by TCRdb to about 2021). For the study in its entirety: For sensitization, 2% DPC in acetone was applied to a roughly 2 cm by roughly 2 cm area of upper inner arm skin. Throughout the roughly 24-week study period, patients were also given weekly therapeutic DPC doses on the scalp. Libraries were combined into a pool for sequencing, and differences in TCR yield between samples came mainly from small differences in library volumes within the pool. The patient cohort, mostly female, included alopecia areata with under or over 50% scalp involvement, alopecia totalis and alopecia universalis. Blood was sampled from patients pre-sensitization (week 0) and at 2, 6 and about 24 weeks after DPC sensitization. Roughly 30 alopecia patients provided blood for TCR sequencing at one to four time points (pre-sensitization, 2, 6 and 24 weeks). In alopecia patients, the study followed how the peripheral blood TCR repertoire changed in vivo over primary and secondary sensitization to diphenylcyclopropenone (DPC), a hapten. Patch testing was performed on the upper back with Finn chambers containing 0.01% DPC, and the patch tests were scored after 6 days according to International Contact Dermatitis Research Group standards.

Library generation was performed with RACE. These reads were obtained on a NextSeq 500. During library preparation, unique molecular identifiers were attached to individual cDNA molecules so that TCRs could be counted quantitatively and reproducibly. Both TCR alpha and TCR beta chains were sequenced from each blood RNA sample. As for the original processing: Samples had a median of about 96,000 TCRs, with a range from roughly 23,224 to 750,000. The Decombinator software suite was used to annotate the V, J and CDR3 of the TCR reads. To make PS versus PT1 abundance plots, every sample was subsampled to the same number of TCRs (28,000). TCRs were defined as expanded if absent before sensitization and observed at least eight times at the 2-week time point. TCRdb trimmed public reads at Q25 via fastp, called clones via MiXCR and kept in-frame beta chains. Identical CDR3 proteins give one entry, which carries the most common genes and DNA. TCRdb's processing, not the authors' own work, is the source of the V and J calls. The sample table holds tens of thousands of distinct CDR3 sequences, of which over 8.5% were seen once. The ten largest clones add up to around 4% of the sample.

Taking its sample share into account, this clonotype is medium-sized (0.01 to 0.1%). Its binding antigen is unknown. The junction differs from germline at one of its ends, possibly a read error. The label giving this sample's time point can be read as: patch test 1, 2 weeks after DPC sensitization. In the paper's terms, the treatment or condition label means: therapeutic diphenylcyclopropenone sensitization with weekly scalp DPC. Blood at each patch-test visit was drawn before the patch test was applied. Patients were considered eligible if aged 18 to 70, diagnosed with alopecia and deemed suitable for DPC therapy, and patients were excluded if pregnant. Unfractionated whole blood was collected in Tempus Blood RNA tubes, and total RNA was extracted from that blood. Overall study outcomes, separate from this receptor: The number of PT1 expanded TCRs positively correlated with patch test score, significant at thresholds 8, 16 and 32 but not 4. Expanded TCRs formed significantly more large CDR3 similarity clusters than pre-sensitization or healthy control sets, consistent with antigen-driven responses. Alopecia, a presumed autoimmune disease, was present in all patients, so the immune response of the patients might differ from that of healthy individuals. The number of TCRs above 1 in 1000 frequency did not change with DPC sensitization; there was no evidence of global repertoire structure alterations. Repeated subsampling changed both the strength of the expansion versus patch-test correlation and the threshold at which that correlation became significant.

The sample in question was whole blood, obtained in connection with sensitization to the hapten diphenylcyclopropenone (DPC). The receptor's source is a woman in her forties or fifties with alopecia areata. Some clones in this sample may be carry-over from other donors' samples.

The nucleotide sequence is TGCAGCGTCAGGACTAGCGGGAGTAGTACGGTCTTC. It codes for CSVRTSGSSTVF. The chain was built from TRBV29-1 and TRBJ2-1; 13 middle bases align to TRBD2. CDR1 and CDR2 (SQVTM, ANQGSEA) derive from the germline V gene. Including the terminal cysteine and phenylalanine, the CDR3 comprises 12 residues. The entry retains the CDR3 DNA only, 36 bases that are in frame from base 1.